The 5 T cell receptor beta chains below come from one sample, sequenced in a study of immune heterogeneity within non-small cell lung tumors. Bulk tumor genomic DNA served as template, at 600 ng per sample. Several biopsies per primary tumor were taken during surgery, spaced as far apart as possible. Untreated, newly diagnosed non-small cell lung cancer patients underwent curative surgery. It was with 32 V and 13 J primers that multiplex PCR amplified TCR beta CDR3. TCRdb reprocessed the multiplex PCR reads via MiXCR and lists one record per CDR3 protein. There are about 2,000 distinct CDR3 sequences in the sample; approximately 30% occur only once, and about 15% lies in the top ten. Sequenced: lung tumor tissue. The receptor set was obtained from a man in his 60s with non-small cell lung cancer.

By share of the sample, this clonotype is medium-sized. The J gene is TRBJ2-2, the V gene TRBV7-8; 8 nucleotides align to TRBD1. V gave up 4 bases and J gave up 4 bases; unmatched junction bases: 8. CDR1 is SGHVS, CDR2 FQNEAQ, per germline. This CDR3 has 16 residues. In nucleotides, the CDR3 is TGTGCCAGCAGCTCCCGGACAGGGCGGACCACCGGGGAGCTGTTTTTT. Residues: CASSSRTGRTTGELFF.

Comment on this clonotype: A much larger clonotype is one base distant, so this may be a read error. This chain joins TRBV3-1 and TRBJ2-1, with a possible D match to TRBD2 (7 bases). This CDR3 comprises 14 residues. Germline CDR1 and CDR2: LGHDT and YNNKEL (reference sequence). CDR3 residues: CASIQGLGGGEQFF. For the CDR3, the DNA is TGTGCCAGCATCCAAGGACTAGGGGGTGGTGAGCAGTTCTTC.

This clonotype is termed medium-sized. This chain's CDR3 is CASSRGFLAKNIQYF. In DNA form, the CDR3 reads TGTGCCAGTAGTCGAGGTTTTCTAGCCAAAAACATTCAGTACTTC. V gene TRBV19 combines with J gene TRBJ2-4; D is unresolved. The CDR3 sequence is 15 residues long. Trimming pared 5 bases from V and 0 bases from J, leaving 11 bases between. Germline V gene sequence: CDR1 LNHDA, CDR2 SQIVND (reference sequence).

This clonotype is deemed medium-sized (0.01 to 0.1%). In DNA, the CDR3 is TGTGCCAGCAGGGAGGGAGGGTATGGCTACACCTTC. Translation: CASREGGYGYTF. The chain is built from TRBV28 and TRBJ1-2, with D unclear. The ends were cut back, 6 bases at V and 5 bases at J, with 10 bases in the middle. The germline gives CDR1 MDHEN, CDR2 SYDVKM. CDR3 length: 12 amino acids.

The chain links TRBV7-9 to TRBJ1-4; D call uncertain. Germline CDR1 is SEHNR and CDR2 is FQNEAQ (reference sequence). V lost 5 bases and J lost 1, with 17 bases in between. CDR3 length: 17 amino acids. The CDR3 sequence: CASSPSLEGITNEKLFF. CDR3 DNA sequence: TGTGCCAGCAGCCCTTCTCTTGAAGGGATAACTAATGAAAAACTGTTTTTT. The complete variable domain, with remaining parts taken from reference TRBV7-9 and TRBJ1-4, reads DTGVSQNPRHKITKRGQNVTFRCDPISEHNRLYWYRQTLGQGPEFLTYFQNEAQLEKSRLLSDRFSAERPKGSFSTLEIQRTEQGDSAMYLCASSPSLEGITNEKLFFGSGTQLSVL.